One sample yielded the 21 T cell receptor beta chains listed below, sequenced in a study of technical replicates of blood from a few donors. Assay: immunoSEQ multiplex PCR; the TCRdb copy retains only in-frame clones and omits some. Of roughly 85,000 clones in the sample, 94% are singletons; the top ten hold under 0.3%. The sequenced sample consisted of T cells isolated from PBMCs. Receptors were obtained from a human donor in good health.

The genes are TRBV30 and TRBJ2-7; the D gene is possibly TRBD1 (5 bases). This CDR3 is 13 amino acids long. CDR1 and CDR2 (germline): GTSNPN, SVGIG (reference sequence). Trimming stripped 3 bases from V and 3 bases from J, with 12 bases between. CDR3 in amino acids: CAWRGQGFYEQYF. The DNA for the CDR3 is TGTGCCTGGAGAGGTCAGGGTTTCTACGAGCAGTACTTC.

This clone has a single count. The chain joins TRBV15 to TRBJ1-2; TRBD1 matches 7 bases. Germline V gene data show CDR1 as LNHNV and CDR2 as YYDKDF (reference sequence). Trimming took 2 bases from V and 8 from J; bases not matched to a gene: 8. CDR3 size: 14 residues. The CDR3 bases are TGTGCCACCAGCAGAAGACAGGGACGGGAAGGCTACACCTTC. As protein: CATSRRQGREGYTF. Full variable domain (rest looked up from reference TRBV15 and TRBJ1-2): DAMVIQNPRYQVTQFGKPVTLSCSQTLNHNVMYWYQQKSSQAPKLLFHYYDKDFNNEADTPDNFQSRRPNTSFCFLDIRSPGLGDTAMYLCATSRRQGREGYTFGSGTRLTVV.

V and J are TRBV28 and TRBJ2-7; D uncertain. CDR1 and CDR2 (germline): MDHEN, SYDVKM. The CDR3 totals 11 residues. Trimming pared 8 bases from V and 2 bases from J, leaving 7 bases between. DNA of the CDR3: TGTGCCAGCGGCGGCACCTACGAGCAGTACTTC. Translation gives CASGGTYEQYF.

The V call is TRBV2, the J call TRBJ2-5, with unresolved D. CDR1 SNHLY and CDR2 FYNNEI come from the germline V gene. The V and J ends lost 5 bases and 4 bases respectively, with 5 bases between them. The CDR3 is 11 amino acids. CDR3 DNA sequence: TGTGCCAGCAGTAGGAGAGAGACCCAGTACTTC. This sequence encodes CASSRRETQYF. The full variable domain, in which reference TRBV2 and TRBJ2-5 provide the parts outside the CDR3, is EPEVTQTPSHQVTQMGQEVILRCVPISNHLYFYWYRQILGQKVEFLVSFYNNEISEKSEIFDDQFSVERPDGSNFTLKIRSTKLEDSAMYFCASSRRETQYFGPGTRLLVL.

The chain combines TRBV10-3 with TRBJ2-7; unclear D gene. Germline CDR1 and CDR2: ENHRY and SYGVKD. V lost 2 bases, J lost 0 bases, and 17 bases lay in between. CDR3 length: 17 amino acids. CDR3 in amino acids: CAISESVLDPSSYEQYF. CDR3 DNA: TGTGCCATCAGTGAGAGTGTCTTAGATCCTAGCTCCTACGAGCAGTACTTC.

CDR3 sequence reads: CASSQGGYEQFF. The CDR3, as DNA: TGTGCCAGCAGTCAGGGTGGCTATGAGCAGTTCTTC. This chain uses TRBV28 with TRBJ2-1, with D perhaps matching TRBD1 (5 bases). Germline V CDR1 and CDR2: MDHEN, SYDVKM. The CDR3 loop spans 12 amino acids. Trimming pared 5 bases from V and 8 bases from J, leaving 10 bases between. Drawing the rest from reference TRBV28 and TRBJ2-1, the complete variable domain is DVKVTQSSRYLVKRTGEKVFLECVQDMDHENMFWYRQDPGLGLRLIYFSYDVKMKEKGDIPEGYSVSREKKERFSLILESASTNQTSMYLCASSQGGYEQFFGPGTRLTVL.

The chain carries TRBV19 and TRBJ2-3, with D perhaps matching TRBD1 (6 bases). Germline-derived CDR1 and CDR2 are LNHDA and SQIVND (reference sequence). This CDR3 spans 14 amino acids. The ends were cut back, 2 bases at V and 2 bases at J, with 8 bases in the middle. Written as DNA, the CDR3 is TGTGCCAGTAGTATAAGGACAGCCACAGATACGCAGTATTTT. Amino acid sequence: CASSIRTATDTQYF.

The V gene is TRBV29-1, the J gene TRBJ1-1; D is uncertain. Deletions cut 2 bases from V and 4 bases from J, with 8 bases between. CDR3 length equals 12 residues. CDR1 SQVTM and CDR2 ANQGSEA come from the germline V gene. The CDR3: CSVESEGTEAFF. The CDR3 coding sequence is TGCAGCGTTGAAAGTGAGGGCACTGAAGCTTTCTTT. The variable domain in full, with the rest retrieved from reference TRBV29-1 and TRBJ1-1, is SAVISQKPSRDICQRGTSLTIQCQVDSQVTMMFWYRQQPGQSLTLIATANQGSEATYESGFVIDKFPISRPNLTFSTLTVSNMSPEDSSIYLCSVESEGTEAFFGQGTRLTVV.

Only one count was recorded for this clone. This chain uses TRBV5-1 with TRBJ2-7; D possibly corresponds to TRBD2 (7 bases). CDR1 is SGHRS, CDR2 YFSETQ, per germline. Trimming cost V 0 bases and J 2 bases, with 12 bases left between them. The CDR3 consists of 15 residues. The CDR3 here is CASSLEGGGTYEQYF. The CDR3 nucleotides are TGCGCCAGCAGCTTGGAAGGGGGGGGAACCTACGAGCAGTACTTC.

V usage is TRBV10-1 and J usage is TRBJ2-5; D possibly corresponds to TRBD2 (5 bases). This CDR3 has 12 amino acids. Germline CDR1 and CDR2: WNHNN and SYGVQD (reference sequence). V lost 9 bases to trimming and J lost 5 bases, with 13 bases between them. The CDR3 sequence: CASKGSQETQYF. The CDR3, as DNA: TGCGCCAGTAAAGGGAGCCAGGAGACCCAGTACTTC.

J is TRBJ2-7 and V is TRBV10-2, with 8 bases identical to TRBD2. With 6 bases clipped from V and 0 bases from J, the junction kept 4 bases outside the gene matches. This CDR3 region has 14 residues. Germline-derived CDR1 and CDR2 are WSHSY and SAAADI. The CDR3 loop is CASRNSGASYEQYF. In nucleotides, the CDR3 is TGCGCCAGCAGAAATAGCGGGGCCTCCTACGAGCAGTACTTC.

The V and J genes are TRBV28 and TRBJ2-5; 9 bases match TRBD1. Germline CDR1 is MDHEN and CDR2 is SYDVKM. The CDR3 contains 15 residues. The V gene end was trimmed by 3 bases and the J gene end by 7 bases; junction bases not matched to a gene: 9. The CDR3 protein is CASSFGDRVFVTQYF. The CDR3 nucleotides read TGTGCCAGCAGTTTTGGGGACAGGGTGTTCGTGACCCAGTACTTC.

This sequence joins TRBV10-3 and TRBJ2-3; the match to TRBD2 covers 7 bases. The CDR3 loop spans 18 amino acids. The germline V gene encodes CDR1 ENHRY and CDR2 SYGVKD. Trimming at V came to 7 bases and at J to 0 bases, leaving 16 bases not matched to a gene. The CDR3 here is CAITASGRINTSTDTQYF. The CDR3 coding sequence is TGTGCCATCACGGCTAGCGGACGAATCAACACTAGCACAGATACGCAGTATTTT.

The chain combines TRBV28 with TRBJ1-5; 9 nucleotides agree with TRBD1. The CDR3 runs 14 residues. Germline lookup yields CDR1 MDHEN and CDR2 SYDVKM. The ends lost 8 bases at V and 6 bases at J; junction bases unmatched: 8. The CDR3 is CASEHGTGLQPQHF. Here the CDR3 DNA reads TGTGCCAGCGAGCATGGGACAGGGCTTCAGCCCCAGCATTTT.

This chain uses TRBV28 with TRBJ1-2; D is ambiguous. V lost 7 bases, J lost 4 bases, and 13 bases lay in between. The CDR3 sequence is 13 residues long. Germline assignment: CDR1 MDHEN and CDR2 SYDVKM. The CDR3 bases are TGTGCCAGCACCCTGGACGGGATCTATGGCTACACCTTC. Its protein is CASTLDGIYGYTF.

The gene calls are TRBV5-1 and TRBJ1-2, with 8 positions matching TRBD1. CDR1 SGHRS and CDR2 YFSETQ come from the germline V gene. This CDR3 is built from 15 residues. V was clipped by 0 bases and J by 2 bases; unmatched bases: 3. CDR3 in amino acids: CASSLDGTGNYGYTF. CDR3 bases: TGCGCCAGCAGCTTGGATGGGACAGGCAACTATGGCTACACCTTC.

A single count supports this clone. CDR3 coding DNA: TGTGCCAGCAACAAGGGGTTCACTAATGAAAAACTGTTTTTT. Translating it yields CASNKGFTNEKLFF. The chain employs TRBV6-6 and TRBJ1-4; possibly TRBD1 for D (5 bases). Germline CDR1 is MNHNY and CDR2 is SVGAGI (reference sequence). The CDR3 runs to 14 residues. Trimming removed 7 bases from V and 2 bases from J, with 11 bases in between.

The chain is built from TRBV12-5 and TRBJ1-4; D perhaps matches TRBD1 (6 bases). Germline lookup yields CDR1 LGHNT and CDR2 FRNRAP. Trimming stripped 5 bases from V and 1 base from J, with 8 bases between. The CDR3 length is 14 residues. The CDR3 protein is CASGTGRTNEKLFF. The CDR3 DNA is TGTGCTAGTGGTACAGGGAGAACTAATGAAAAACTGTTTTTT.

V usage is TRBV11-2 and J usage is TRBJ1-1, with TRBD1 as a possible D gene (6 bases). Germline V gene data show CDR1 as SGHAT and CDR2 as FQNNGV. The length of the CDR3 is 17 residues. Trimming removed 0 bases at V and 0 bases at J, with 14 bases between. CDR3 nucleotide sequence: TGTGCCAGCAGCTTAGATCTCACAGGGACCATGAACACTGAAGCTTTCTTT. It is translated as CASSLDLTGTMNTEAFF.

The chain joins TRBV5-1 to TRBJ2-3; 10 bases line up with TRBD2. This CDR3 comprises 16 residues. The germline gives CDR1 SGHRS, CDR2 YFSETQ. V trimming: 3 bases; J trimming: 0 bases; junction bases outside the gene matches: 4. The CDR3 here is CASSYASGGSTDTQYF. CDR3 nucleotide sequence: TGCGCCAGCAGCTACGCTAGCGGGGGTAGCACAGATACGCAGTATTTT.

A single count supports this clone. The chain is built from TRBV27 and TRBJ2-7; D is unclear. This CDR3 region has 13 residues. In germline, CDR1 is MNHEY, CDR2 SMNVEV (reference sequence). Trimming took off 6 bases at V and 3 bases at J, with 12 bases between the two ends. The CDR3 nucleotides read TGTGCCAGCAGCCCGATGAAGAGCTACGAGCAGTACTTC. This translates into CASSPMKSYEQYF.